This TCR beta chain was sequenced during a study of blood T cells in healthy people across ages. This clonotype was found a few times. The draw of peripheral blood yielded ten milliliters from each donor. A J-beta primer mix and a sample-barcoded 5' primer were used in a second PCR of roughly 6 to 12 cycles. Each cDNA was tagged by a template-switch adaptor containing 12 random nucleotides. TCRdb re-called the 5' RACE reads with MiXCR, one entry per CDR3 protein. The sample has about 1 million distinct CDR3 sequences, more than 40% seen once. Material for sequencing was blood. The source of this sequence is an older woman in good health.

The CDR3 DNA reads TGCGCCAGCAGCCCATTCCCGGACAGCTCCTACAATGAGCAGTTCTTC. Its protein is CASSPFPDSSYNEQFF. V is TRBV4-1 and J is TRBJ2-1, with a possible D match to TRBD1 (6 bases). This CDR3 contains 16 residues. Trimming took off 4 bases at V and 0 bases at J, with 13 bases between the two ends. Per the germline V gene, CDR1 is MGHRA and CDR2 is YSYEKL.